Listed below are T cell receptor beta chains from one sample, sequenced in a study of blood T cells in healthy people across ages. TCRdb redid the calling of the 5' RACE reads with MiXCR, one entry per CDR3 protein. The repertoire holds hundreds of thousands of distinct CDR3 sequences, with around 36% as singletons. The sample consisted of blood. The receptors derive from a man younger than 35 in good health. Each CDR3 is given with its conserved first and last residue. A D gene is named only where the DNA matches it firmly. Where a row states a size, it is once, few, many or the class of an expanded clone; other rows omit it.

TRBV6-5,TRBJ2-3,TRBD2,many,TGTGCCAGCAGTTACCCCCCGGGACTAGCGGGGGATCCCAGCACAGATACGCAGTATTTT,CASSYPPGLAGDPSTDTQYF
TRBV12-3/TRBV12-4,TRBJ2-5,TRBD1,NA,TGTGCCAGCAGTCTTAGACAGGGGGCGGACAATGAGCAGTACTTC,CASSLRQGADNEQYF
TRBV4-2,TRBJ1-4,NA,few,TGTGCCAGCAGCCAAAGAAGAACTAGGTCGAGAGGGACTAATGAAAAACTGTTTTTT,CASSQRRTRSRGTNEKLFF
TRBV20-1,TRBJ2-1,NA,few,TGCAGTGCTAAGATCCGGCCGGGGGCCAGCTCCTACAATGAGCAGTTCTTC,CSAKIRPGASSYNEQFF
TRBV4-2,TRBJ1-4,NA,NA,TGTGCCAGCAGCCAAGGGGGGGGAGAACCTGAAAAACTGTTTTTT,CASSQGGGEPEKLFF
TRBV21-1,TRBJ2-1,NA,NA,TGTGCCAGCAGCAAACAGGGTCTCAATGAGCAGTTCTTC,CASSKQGLNEQFF
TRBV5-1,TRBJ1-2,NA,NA,TGCGCCAGCAGCGGTGAATGGGGCGCCGCTCGTGGCTACACCTTC,CASSGEWGAARGYTF
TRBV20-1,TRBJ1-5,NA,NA,TGCAGTGCTAGAAAAGAGGGGGTTCTAGGGCAGCCCCAGCATTTT,CSARKEGVLGQPQHF
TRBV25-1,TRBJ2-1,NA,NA,TGTGCCAGCAGTGAATTCGGGAATGAGCAGTTCTTC,CASSEFGNEQFF
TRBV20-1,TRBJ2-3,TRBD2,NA,TGCAGTGCTAGCACTAGCGGGCCCACAGATACGCAGTATTTT,CSASTSGPTDTQYF
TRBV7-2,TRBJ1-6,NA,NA,TGTGCCAGCAGCTTACAGCCATCCCGCAGCTCCTATAATTCACCCCTCCACTTT,CASSLQPSRSSYNSPLHF
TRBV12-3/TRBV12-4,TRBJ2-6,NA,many,TGTGCCAGCATATCTCCGGGACGCCACTCTGGGGCCAACGTCCTGACTTTC,CASISPGRHSGANVLTF
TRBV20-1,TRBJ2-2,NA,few,TGCAGTGCTAAAGGTTGGACAGACACCGGGGAGCTGTTTTTT,CSAKGWTDTGELFF
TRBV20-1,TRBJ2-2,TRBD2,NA,TGCAGTGCCGACATAGCGGGAGACACCGGGGAGCTGTTTTTT,CSADIAGDTGELFF
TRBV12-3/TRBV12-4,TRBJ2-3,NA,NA,TGTGCCAGCACCCCCGGGGCTGGAGATACGCAGTATTTT,CASTPGAGDTQYF
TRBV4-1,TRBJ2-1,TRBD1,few,TGCGCCAGCAGCCAAGGGACAGGGGGTTACAATGAGCAGTTCTTC,CASSQGTGGYNEQFF
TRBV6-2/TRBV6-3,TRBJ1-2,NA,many,TGTGCCAGCAGTTCCTCCTCATATGGCTACACCTTC,CASSSSSYGYTF
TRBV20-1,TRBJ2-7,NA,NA,TGCAGTGCTCTCCAGCCCTCACTAGCTGTAGACTACAATGAGCAGTACTTC,CSALQPSLAVDYNEQYF
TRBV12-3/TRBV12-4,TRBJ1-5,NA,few,TGTGCCAGCAGTTTAGGGGGGCTTCAGCCCCAGCATTTT,CASSLGGLQPQHF
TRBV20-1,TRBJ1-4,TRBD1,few,TGCAGTGCTTCCGGGACAGGGAGTGAAAAACTGTTTTTT,CSASGTGSEKLFF
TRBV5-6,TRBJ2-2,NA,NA,TGTGCCAGCAGCCCGGACCAAACCGGGGAGCTGTTTTTT,CASSPDQTGELFF
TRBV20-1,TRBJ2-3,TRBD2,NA,TGCAGTGCTAGAGATCATCCCCTGAGCGGGGGATGGGATACGCAGTATTTT,CSARDHPLSGGWDTQYF
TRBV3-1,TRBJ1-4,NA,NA,TGTGCCAGCAGCCAATACGGGGGTAATGGAAAACTGTTTTTT,CASSQYGGNGKLFF
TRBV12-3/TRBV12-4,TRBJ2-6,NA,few,TGTGCCAGCAGACTACAGGGACCTGGGGCCAACGTCCTGACTTTC,CASRLQGPGANVLTF
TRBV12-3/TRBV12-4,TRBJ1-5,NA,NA,TGTGCCAACAGTAAGGGGGAAGGTCAGCCCCAGCATTTT,CANSKGEGQPQHF
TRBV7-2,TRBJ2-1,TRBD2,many,TGTGCCAGCAGCTTAGGCGGGGGGGCCGACAATGAGCAGTTCTTC,CASSLGGGADNEQFF
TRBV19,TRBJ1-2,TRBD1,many,TGTGCCAGTACCCAGGAGAAGAGGGACAGCAAGTATGGCTACACCTTC,CASTQEKRDSKYGYTF
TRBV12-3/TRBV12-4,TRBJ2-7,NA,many,TGTGCCAGCTCTGGCAGTATGACCTACGAGCAGTACTTC,CASSGSMTYEQYF
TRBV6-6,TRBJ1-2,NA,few,TGTGCCAGCAGTTACTCAGGGGTTGGCTACACCTTC,CASSYSGVGYTF
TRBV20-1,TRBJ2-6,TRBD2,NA,TGCAGTGCCCTCCCGGGACTAGCCATCTCTGGGGCCAACGTCCTGACTTTC,CSALPGLAISGANVLTF
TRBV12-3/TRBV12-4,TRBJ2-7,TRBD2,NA,TGTGCCAGCAGTTTTGGAGAACGCGGGGGCTACGAGCAGTACTTC,CASSFGERGGYEQYF
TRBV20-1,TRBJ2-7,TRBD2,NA,TGCAGTGCTAGAGAAGGGACTAATTACGAGCAGTACTTC,CSAREGTNYEQYF
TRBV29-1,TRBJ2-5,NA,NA,TGCAGCGTTGAAGTCTCGGAGACCCAGTACTTC,CSVEVSETQYF
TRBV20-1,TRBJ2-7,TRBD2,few,TGCAGTGCACAGGTGGCGGGGGGCTCGCAGTACTTC,CSAQVAGGSQYF
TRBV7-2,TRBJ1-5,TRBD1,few,TGTGCCAGCAGCCCAGCCGGGACAGAGTCGCCCCAGCATTTT,CASSPAGTESPQHF
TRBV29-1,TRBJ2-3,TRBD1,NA,TGCAGCGTGAGAACAGGGGGAAAAAGCACAGATACGCAGTATTTT,CSVRTGGKSTDTQYF
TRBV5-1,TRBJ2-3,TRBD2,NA,TGCGCCAGCAGCCCCGGGAGGTGGGAAGATACGCAGTATTTT,CASSPGRWEDTQYF
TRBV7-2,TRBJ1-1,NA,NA,TGTGCCAGCAGCCCACGGTGGGGCTGGACTGAAGCTTTCTTT,CASSPRWGWTEAFF
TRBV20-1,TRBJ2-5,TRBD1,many,TGCAGTGCTAGAGATTTGACAGGGACGATAGGGGAGACCCAGTACTTC,CSARDLTGTIGETQYF
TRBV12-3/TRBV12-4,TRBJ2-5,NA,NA,TGTGCCGGCAGCTATGGACTCATTGGAGAGACCCAGTACTTC,CAGSYGLIGETQYF
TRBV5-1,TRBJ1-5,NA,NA,TGCGCCAGCAGCCCAGAGCCCGGGATGGGTAATCAGCCCCAGCATTTT,CASSPEPGMGNQPQHF
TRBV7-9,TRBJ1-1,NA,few,TGTGCCAGCAGCTTTAAGGGACATAACACTGAAGCTTTCTTT,CASSFKGHNTEAFF
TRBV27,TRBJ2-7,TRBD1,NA,TGTGCCAGCAGTAAATCCCGGGACAGGCCCTACGAGCAGTACTTC,CASSKSRDRPYEQYF
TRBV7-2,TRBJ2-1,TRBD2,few,TGTGCCAGCAGCTTAGTGGCCGGGACTAGCGGCAATGAGCAGTTCTTC,CASSLVAGTSGNEQFF
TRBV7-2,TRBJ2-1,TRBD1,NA,TGTGCCAGTGCCGGGACAGGGGCAAACAATGAGCAGTTCTTC,CASAGTGANNEQFF
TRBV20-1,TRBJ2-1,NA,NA,TGCAGTGCCTGGAGACGGAGCTCCTACAATGAGCAGTTCTTC,CSAWRRSSYNEQFF
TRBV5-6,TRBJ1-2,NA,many,TGTGCCAGCAGCCTGAAGGGGACAACTAACTATGGCTACACCTTC,CASSLKGTTNYGYTF
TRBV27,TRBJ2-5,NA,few,TGTGCCAGCAGTTTAACACCCCCAGGATTCAGAAAAGAGACCCAGTACTTC,CASSLTPPGFRKETQYF
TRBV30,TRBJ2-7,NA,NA,TGTGCCTGGAGTGACGGACCTGGGTCCGAGCAGTACTTC,CAWSDGPGSEQYF
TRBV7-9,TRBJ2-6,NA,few,TGTGCCAGCAGCAAAAGGGCAGGGAACTCTGGGGCCAACGTCCTGACTTTC,CASSKRAGNSGANVLTF
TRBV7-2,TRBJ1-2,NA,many,TGTGCCAGCACGGACAGTAACTATGGCTACACCTTC,CASTDSNYGYTF
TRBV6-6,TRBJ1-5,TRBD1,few,TGTGCCAGCAGTTACTCGACCAGGGGGGAGTATCAGCCCCAGCATTTT,CASSYSTRGEYQPQHF
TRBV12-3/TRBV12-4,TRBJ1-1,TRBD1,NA,TGTGCCAGCAGCCGGACAGGGGGCGTAGACACTGAAGCTTTCTTT,CASSRTGGVDTEAFF
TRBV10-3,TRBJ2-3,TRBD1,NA,TGTGCCATCAGTGAGTCAATTACAGGGGGGACAGATACGCAGTATTTT,CAISESITGGTDTQYF
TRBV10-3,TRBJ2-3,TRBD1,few,TGTGCCATCAGTGAGTCGCGACAGGGGGGGACAGATACGCAGTATTTT,CAISESRQGGTDTQYF